A single TCR beta chain is shown here with its context. CDR1 and CDR2 from the germline V gene are SEHNR and FQNEAQ (reference sequence). The V end lost 1 base, the J end lost 1 base, and 14 bases lay between the germline ends. This CDR3 is 16 amino acids long. These data originate in a study of CD8 T cells in Susac syndrome. Overall study: Active disease was present in roughly 6 of the sequenced Susac syndrome patients, and remission in about eight.

Definite or probable Susac syndrome was diagnosed using recently defined diagnostic criteria. CD8+ and CD4+ T cells were negatively isolated; TEMRA cells were FACS-enriched. Random-hexamer reverse transcription was applied to about 0.5 to 1 ug RNA. Amplification of TCR beta CDR3 across 54 Vbeta and 13 Jbeta was performed with immunoSEQ multiplex PCR. TCRdb independently ran MiXCR on the immunoSEQ multiplex PCR reads; one entry per CDR3 protein. The table has fewer than 200,000 distinct CDR3 sequences, roughly 94% seen once. Sequencing used CD4+ T cells from PBMCs. The chain couples TRBV7-9 to TRBJ2-7; either TRBD1 or TRBD2 may fit D (7 bases each). This sequence was found in a human donor with Susac syndrome. The CDR3 sequence is CASSLGAQGGSYEQYF. The CDR3 DNA reads TGTGCCAGCAGCTTAGGCGCCCAGGGGGGGTCCTACGAGCAGTACTTC. Complete variable domain (other parts from reference TRBV7-9 and TRBJ2-7): DTGVSQNPRHKITKRGQNVTFRCDPISEHNRLYWYRQTLGQGPEFLTYFQNEAQLEKSRLLSDRFSAERPKGSFSTLEIQRTEQGDSAMYLCASSLGAQGGSYEQYFGPGTRLTVT.